This T cell receptor (beta chain) derives from a study of human T cells and chemical hapten exposure. Study background: Affected patients, primarily female, had alopecia areata, totalis or universalis.

Worth noting for this clonotype: Its antigen is not known.

Study outcomes and limitations: DPC sensitization left the count of TCRs above 1 in 1000 unchanged.

TCRdb independently ran MiXCR on the RACE reads; one entry per CDR3 protein. The data show about 96,000 distinct CDR3 sequences, with 9% to 9.5% seen just once and around 2% held by the top ten. Stated time point: patch test 2, 6 weeks after DPC sensitization. Treatment in this sample: therapeutic diphenylcyclopropenone sensitization with weekly scalp DPC. Every patch test was put on after a blood sample was taken. Participating donors were patients with alopecia, aged 18 to 70 years, considered appropriate candidates for DPC. Germline lookup yields CDR1 MNHEY and CDR2 SMNVEV (reference sequence). This CDR3 region has 15 residues. Deletions cut 2 bases from V and 0 bases from J, with 8 bases between.

This clonotype was obtained from a woman in her 40s with alopecia areata. Some clones in this sample may be carry-over from other donors' samples. The chain carries TRBV27 and TRBJ2-1; D not certain. Source: whole blood, taken in connection with sensitization to the hapten diphenylcyclopropenone (DPC). CDR3 region: CASSLELSSYNEQFF. CDR3 coding DNA: TGTGCCAGCAGTTTAGAGTTGAGCTCCTACAATGAGCAGTTCTTC.